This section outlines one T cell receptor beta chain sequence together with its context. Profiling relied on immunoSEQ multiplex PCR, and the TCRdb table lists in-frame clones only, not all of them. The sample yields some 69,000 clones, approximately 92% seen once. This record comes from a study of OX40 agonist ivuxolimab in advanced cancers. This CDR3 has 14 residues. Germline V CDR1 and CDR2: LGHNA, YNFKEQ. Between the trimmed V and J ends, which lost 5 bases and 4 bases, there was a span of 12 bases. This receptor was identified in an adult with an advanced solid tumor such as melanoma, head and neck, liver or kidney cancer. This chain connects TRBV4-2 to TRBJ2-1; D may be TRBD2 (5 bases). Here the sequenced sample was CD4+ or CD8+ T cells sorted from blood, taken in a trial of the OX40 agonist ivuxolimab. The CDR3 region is CASSVGSGYNEQFF. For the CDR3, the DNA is TGTGCCAGCAGCGTTGGCTCGGGGTACAATGAGCAGTTCTTC.